Below, 16 T cell receptor beta chains from the same sample are listed, as sequenced in a study of shared clonotypes between healthy human individuals. Positively selected for CCR7, the CD45RO-negative cells used as naive CD8 cells excluded terminally differentiated effector memory CD45RA+ cells. The data were produced by immunoSEQ multiplex PCR, yet TCRdb's version contains in-frame clones alone and is incomplete. The sample consists of about 2,200,000 clones, 85% to 95% of them appearing once. Sequences were obtained from naive CD8+ T cells from PBMCs. Receptors were obtained from a young man in good health. Some clones in this sample may be carry-over from other donors' samples.

The rearrangement joins TRBV6-5 to TRBJ1-1; no firm D call. This CDR3 comprises 15 residues. Germline assignment: CDR1 MNHEY and CDR2 SVGAGI. Trimming removed 6 bases at V and 0 bases at J, with 14 bases between. CDR3 sequence (DNA): TGTGCCAGCAGCCCCGATGGGATCATGAACACTGAAGCTTTCTTT. Residues: CASSPDGIMNTEAFF.

This clone was picked up a small number of times. This chain links TRBV10-3 with TRBJ1-2; 8 nucleotides align to TRBD1. Trimming at V came to 10 bases and at J to 4 bases, leaving 5 bases not matched to a gene. The CDR3 loop spans 12 amino acids. Germline V gives CDR1 ENHRY, CDR2 SYGVKD. The CDR3: CATGDRGYGYTF. The CDR3 DNA follows: TGTGCCACTGGTGACAGGGGCTATGGCTACACCTTC.

The chain joins TRBV15 to TRBJ2-1, with D unresolved. Germline loops: CDR1 LNHNV, CDR2 YYDKDF (reference sequence). With 6 bases removed from V and 5 bases from J, the gap between germline ends came to 11 bases. This CDR3 contains 13 residues. The CDR3 DNA sequence: TGTGCCACCAGGGCCCCCCCAGACAATGAGCAGTTCTTC. This translates into CATRAPPDNEQFF.

The chain links TRBV12-5 to TRBJ2-2, with a weak D call TRBD1 (6 bases). V shed 0 bases and J shed 1 base, with 12 bases lying between them. This CDR3 region has 17 residues. Germline V lookup: CDR1 LGHNT, CDR2 FRNRAP. The CDR3 bases are TGTGCTAGTGGTTTGGTCGCCCCACAGGGGAACACCGGGGAGCTGTTTTTT. Translating it yields CASGLVAPQGNTGELFF.

For this clone: Other DNA sequences in the same sample also yield this CDR3. The chain links TRBV9 to TRBJ1-1; 8 bases are a match to TRBD1. This CDR3 comprises 13 residues. V shed 3 bases and J 4 bases; nucleotides not matched to a gene: 2. Germline CDR1 reads SGDLS; CDR2 reads YYNGEE. The CDR3 sequence: CASSAGQGTEAFF. For the CDR3, the DNA is TGTGCCAGCAGCGCAGGACAGGGCACTGAAGCTTTCTTT.

This chain connects TRBV7-2 to TRBJ2-7, with 9 bases identical to TRBD1. The CDR3 extends over 17 amino acids. Looked up from germline, CDR1 is SGHTA and CDR2 is FQGNSA. V shed 5 bases and J 5 bases; nucleotides not matched to a gene: 16. The CDR3 reads CASSQTRLGTGHHEQYF. The CDR3 DNA is TGTGCCAGCAGCCAAACACGTCTTGGGACAGGGCACCACGAGCAGTACTTC. Variable domain in full (rest from reference TRBV7-2 and TRBJ2-7): GAGVSQSPSNKVTEKGKDVELRCDPISGHTALYWYRQSLGQGLEFLIYFQGNSAPDKSGLPSDRFSAERTGGSVSTLTIQRTQQEDSAVYLCASSQTRLGTGHHEQYFGPGTRLTVT.

This chain links TRBV2 with TRBJ2-2; 9 bases match TRBD2. CDR3 length equals 20 residues. Trimming removed 6 bases from V and 2 bases from J; junction bases left unmatched: 19. Germline V gene data show CDR1 as SNHLY and CDR2 as FYNNEI. The CDR3 DNA is TGTGCCAGCAGGAAGGACAGGATGCGGCTAGCGGGACTTAACACCGGGGAGCTGTTTTTT. Protein product: CASRKDRMRLAGLNTGELFF.

The chain employs TRBV6-5 and TRBJ2-7; D is possibly TRBD1 or TRBD2 (6 bases each). Germline V gives CDR1 MNHEY, CDR2 SVGAGI. The CDR3 extends over 14 amino acids. V lost 2 bases to trimming and J lost 7 bases, with 15 bases between them. The CDR3 sequence is CASSYEPGAGEQYF. CDR3 DNA: TGTGCCAGCAGTTACGAGCCGGGGGCAGGGGAGCAGTACTTC.

CDR3 DNA sequence: TGTGCCAGCAGCTTTCGGTTGGGGGACACTGAAGCTTTCTTT. This translates into CASSFRLGDTEAFF. The chain is built from TRBV7-6 and TRBJ1-1; a weak D match, TRBD1 (5 bases). The CDR3 is made up of 14 amino acids. Trimming pared 3 bases from V and 3 bases from J, leaving 11 bases between. Germline V CDR1 and CDR2: SGHVS, FNYEAQ.

This sequence joins TRBV28 and TRBJ1-4; TRBD1 matches 7 bases. Losses at the gene ends were 6 bases for V and 8 bases for J; bases not matched to a gene: 9. Germline CDR1 and CDR2: MDHEN and SYDVKM. The CDR3 is made up of 14 amino acids. The CDR3 nucleotides read TGTGCCAGCAGGAGCGGGACAGAGTACGAAAAACTGTTTTTT. Translating it yields CASRSGTEYEKLFF.

V is TRBV7-6 and J is TRBJ2-2; unclear D gene. Germline CDR1 SGHVS, CDR2 FNYEAQ. This CDR3 region has 15 residues. Trimming pared 1 base from V and 2 bases from J, leaving 8 bases between. The CDR3 DNA is TGTGCCAGCAGCTTAGTCCCGGAAAACACCGGGGAGCTGTTTTTT. Encoded protein: CASSLVPENTGELFF.

This rearrangement joins TRBV28 to TRBJ2-7; D gene uncertain. V gave up 2 bases and J gave up 3 bases, with 8 bases separating them. The CDR3 has 13 amino acids. Germline V gene sequence: CDR1 MDHEN, CDR2 SYDVKM. The CDR3 is CASSLVPYYEQYF. CDR3 nucleotide sequence: TGTGCCAGCAGTTTAGTCCCCTACTACGAGCAGTACTTC.

This chain uses TRBV28 with TRBJ2-1; D possibly corresponds to TRBD1 (5 bases). CDR1 and CDR2 (germline): MDHEN, SYDVKM. Between the trimmed V and J ends, which lost 5 bases and 9 bases, there was a span of 14 bases. CDR3 size: 13 residues. The chain's CDR3 is CASSPFQGTEQFF. The CDR3 region has the DNA TGTGCCAGCAGTCCATTTCAGGGAACTGAGCAGTTCTTC.

The chain combines TRBV7-2 with TRBJ2-7; 9 nucleotides line up with TRBD1. V shed 5 bases and J 4 bases; nucleotides not matched to a gene: 21. The germline CDR1 and CDR2 sequences are SGHTA and FQGNSA. The CDR3 covers 19 residues. The CDR3 sequence: CASSSRDRDRAPRWYEQYF. As DNA, the CDR3 is TGTGCCAGCAGCAGCCGGGACAGGGACAGGGCCCCCCGGTGGTACGAGCAGTACTTC. Combining the CDR3 with reference TRBV7-2 and TRBJ2-7 gives the whole variable domain GAGVSQSPSNKVTEKGKDVELRCDPISGHTALYWYRQSLGQGLEFLIYFQGNSAPDKSGLPSDRFSAERTGGSVSTLTIQRTQQEDSAVYLCASSSRDRDRAPRWYEQYFGPGTRLTVT.

The chain is built from TRBV11-3 and TRBJ1-1; 7 bases fit TRBD1. The germline V gene has CDR1 SGHNT and CDR2 YENEEA. V was clipped by 6 bases and J by 1 base; unmatched bases: 2. This CDR3 contains 13 residues. This CDR3 reads CASSRQGNTEAFF. For the CDR3, the DNA is TGTGCCAGCAGTCGACAGGGGAACACTGAAGCTTTCTTT.

The V and J genes are TRBV6-6 and TRBJ1-5; 7 bases align to TRBD1. The germline CDR1 and CDR2 sequences are MNHNY and SVGAGI (reference sequence). The CDR3 extends over 15 amino acids. V shed 6 bases, J shed 4 bases, and the junction held 9 bases outside the gene matches. CDR3 nucleotide sequence: TGTGCCAGCAGACCTACGACAGGGAATAATCAGCCCCAGCATTTT. Protein sequence: CASRPTTGNNQPQHF.